These T cell receptor beta chains were read from a single sample in a study of blood T cell repertoires in COVID-19. Clones were read by immunoSEQ multiplex PCR, and TCRdb kept only the in-frame ones, dropping some. The sample gives approximately 110,000 clones, around 87% of which show up once; 32% is in the top ten. Sequenced: peripheral blood. These receptors were collected from a woman of 80 years or more with acute or convalescent COVID-19. The CDR3 runs from the conserved cysteine through the conserved F or W. The order of the fields is clone size, V gene, J gene, D gene, CDR3 length, CDR3 protein. A D gene is named only where the DNA matches it firmly. The size of a clone is reported for some rows only, either as once, few or many, or as a class for expanded clones.

size: -
V: TRBV4-1
J: TRBJ1-5
D: TRBD1
length: 16
CDR3: CASSQDRTGVSQPQHF

size: -
V: TRBV6-5
J: TRBJ2-7
D: -
length: 14
CDR3: CASSYSGVKYEQYF

size: -
V: TRBV10-3
J: TRBJ2-5
D: TRBD2
length: 14
CDR3: CAISEAGEIETQYF

size: -
V: TRBV30
J: TRBJ2-7
D: -
length: 12
CDR3: CAWRGDLYEQYF

size: once
V: TRBV2
J: TRBJ1-5
D: TRBD1
length: 15
CDR3: CASSESGGGNQPQHF

size: -
V: TRBV28
J: TRBJ1-2
D: TRBD1
length: 11
CDR3: CASTDRVGYTF

size: -
V: TRBV5-8
J: TRBJ2-5
D: -
length: 18
CDR3: CASSSPIDRAMYQETQYF

size: -
V: TRBV18
J: TRBJ1-2
D: TRBD1
length: 15
CDR3: CASSRNTDRNYGYTF

size: few
V: TRBV27
J: TRBJ1-2
D: -
length: 14
CDR3: CASTPDRLGGGYTF

size: -
V: TRBV7-9
J: TRBJ2-1
D: TRBD1
length: 17
CDR3: CASSAIGRGKRPGEQFF

size: -
V: TRBV2
J: TRBJ2-2
D: -
length: 14
CDR3: CASRGGLDTGELFF

size: -
V: TRBV19
J: TRBJ2-7
D: -
length: 13
CDR3: CASSLHQKYEQYF

size: -
V: TRBV4-3
J: TRBJ2-7
D: TRBD1
length: 18
CDR3: CASSPRRSLWDRAEEQYF

size: once
V: TRBV2
J: TRBJ1-2
D: -
length: 11
CDR3: CASGEERGSTF

size: -
V: TRBV5-1
J: TRBJ2-5
D: TRBD1
length: 17
CDR3: CASSLDLVRGLEETQYF

size: -
V: TRBV18
J: TRBJ1-5
D: -
length: 16
CDR3: CASSPGAAGLGQPQHF

size: -
V: TRBV11-3
J: TRBJ1-5
D: -
length: 15
CDR3: CASSFRTISNQPQHF

size: -
V: TRBV29-1
J: TRBJ1-6
D: TRBD1
length: 14
CDR3: CSVTTGGMNSPLHF

size: -
V: TRBV14
J: TRBJ2-5
D: -
length: 15
CDR3: CASSQVIVRVKTQYF

size: -
V: TRBV7-9
J: TRBJ1-1
D: TRBD1
length: 16
CDR3: CASSPKDRGTDTEAFF

size: -
V: TRBV27
J: TRBJ2-7
D: TRBD1
length: 15
CDR3: CASRLGTGGNYEQYF

size: -
V: TRBV30
J: TRBJ2-3
D: TRBD1
length: 17
CDR3: CAWSRDSSETYTDTQYF

size: -
V: TRBV20-1
J: TRBJ1-5
D: TRBD1
length: 17
CDR3: CSASETGGSYSNQPQHF

size: -
V: TRBV27
J: TRBJ1-6
D: -
length: 18
CDR3: CASSLSSVGRTNNSPLHF

size: -
V: TRBV2
J: TRBJ2-6
D: -
length: 18
CDR3: CASSEGALLYAGANVLTF

size: -
V: TRBV12-5
J: TRBJ1-6
D: -
length: 12
CDR3: CASGLNSSPLHF

size: -
V: TRBV27
J: TRBJ1-1
D: TRBD1
length: 17
CDR3: CASSFRQGQGMNTEAFF